Sequencing of this T cell receptor (beta chain) was carried out in a study of blood T cell repertoires in COVID-19. On the study more broadly: Sites in the United States, Italy and Spain provided acute and convalescent COVID-19 samples. PBMCs, B-cell-depleted T cells, or T cells provided the cDNA or gDNA that made up the material.

The V gene end was trimmed by 1 base and the J gene end by 0 bases; junction bases not matched to a gene: 9. Looked up from germline, CDR1 is SGHTA and CDR2 is FQGNSA. This CDR3 spans 17 amino acids. In the source study's methods: Cell counts per sample came from amplifying reference gene primers. Sequencing was performed with immunoSEQ multiplex PCR; in TCRdb, only in-frame clones are kept and a portion is missing. The V and J calls and clone size come from that table; D and trimming were worked out from the DNA. The sample lists about 200,000 clones, approximately 90% occurring once. The sample taken for sequencing was peripheral blood. The TCR originated in a man aged 35 to 55 with active or convalescent COVID-19. The rearrangement joins TRBV7-2 to TRBJ2-7; 7 bases align to TRBD2. The CDR3 DNA sequence: TGTGCCAGCAGCTTAGGGGGGGGGTCGCCGCGCTCCTACGAGCAGTACTTC. It is translated as CASSLGGGSPRSYEQYF. Complete variable domain (other parts from reference TRBV7-2 and TRBJ2-7): GAGVSQSPSNKVTEKGKDVELRCDPISGHTALYWYRQSLGQGLEFLIYFQGNSAPDKSGLPSDRFSAERTGGSVSTLTIQRTQQEDSAVYLCASSLGGGSPRSYEQYFGPGTRLTVT.